The 27 T cell receptor beta chains below come from one sample, sequenced in a study of cytomegalovirus exposure and HLA in healthy donors. With 60 Vbeta and 13 Jbeta primers, the PCR was carried out. Measured with immunoSEQ multiplex PCR; TCRdb has only the in-frame clones, and not every one. Among around 88,000 clones listed, 78% were seen once. Sequencing input: PBMCs. Receptor source: a woman aged 40 to 50 in good health and CMV-seropositive.

The chain links TRBV27 to TRBJ1-5; D might be TRBD1 (5 bases). From germline, CDR1 is MNHEY and CDR2 SMNVEV (reference sequence). Trimming cost V 8 bases and J 0 bases, with 26 bases left between them. The CDR3 runs to 19 residues. CDR3 sequence (DNA): TGTGCCAGCCGAATTCACGGACACCAGACACCCTATAGCAATCAGCCCCAGCATTTT. Translated, it gives CASRIHGHQTPYSNQPQHF.

The J gene is TRBJ2-1, the V gene TRBV10-2; 10 nucleotides match TRBD2. The CDR3 consists of 14 residues. V lost 4 bases and J lost 8; bases outside the gene matches: 5. The germline gives CDR1 WSHSY, CDR2 SAAADI. The CDR3 DNA reads TGCGCCAGCAGTGTTTCTAGCGGGAGCGATGAGCAGTTCTTC. Its protein product is CASSVSSGSDEQFF.

V gene TRBV25-1 combines with J gene TRBJ1-3, with D unclear. V dropped 5 bases and J dropped 0 bases, with 8 bases sitting between them. The CDR3 extends over 14 amino acids. Germline values: CDR1 MGHDK, CDR2 SYGVNS. The CDR3 protein is CASSWASSGNTIYF. The CDR3 DNA sequence: TGTGCCAGCAGTTGGGCGAGCTCTGGAAACACCATATATTTT.

This clone has more than one count but fewer than ten. The chain couples TRBV27 to TRBJ1-2, with a weak D call TRBD1 (6 bases). The CDR3 loop spans 14 amino acids. Germline CDR1 and CDR2: MNHEY and SMNVEV (reference sequence). V lost 4 bases to trimming and J lost 2 bases, with 11 bases between them. The CDR3 DNA follows: TGTGCCAGCAGTTCCGGGGGGCCGAACTATGGCTACACCTTC. This sequence encodes CASSSGGPNYGYTF.

The chain employs TRBV19 and TRBJ2-3; perhaps TRBD2 as D (6 bases). V was cut by 3 bases and J by 2 bases, with 12 bases left in between. The germline gives CDR1 LNHDA, CDR2 SQIVND (reference sequence). The CDR3 is made up of 15 amino acids. The CDR3 nucleotides are TGTGCCAGTAGTATCGATAGCGGATTCACAGATACGCAGTATTTT. Protein sequence: CASSIDSGFTDTQYF. The full variable domain, with the rest looked up from reference TRBV19 and TRBJ2-3, is DGGITQSPKYLFRKEGQNVTLSCEQNLNHDAMYWYRQDPGQGLRLIYYSQIVNDFQKGDIAEGYSVSREKKESFPLTVTSAQKNPTAFYLCASSIDSGFTDTQYFGPGTRLTVL.

The CDR3 nucleotides read TGTGCCAGCGGCGGCTGGGGCGGTTCCTACGAGCAGTACTTC. It is translated as CASGGWGGSYEQYF. This sequence joins TRBV6-1 and TRBJ2-7, with D maybe TRBD1 (5 bases). The CDR3 loop spans 14 amino acids. The germline CDR1 and CDR2 sequences are MNHNS and SASEGT. Trimming took 8 bases from V and 1 from J, leaving 15 bases between them.

This clone was seen a few times. The chain links TRBV29-1 to TRBJ2-7; 7 nucleotides agree with TRBD2. Looked up from germline, CDR1 is SQVTM and CDR2 is ANQGSEA. Losses at the gene ends were 4 bases for V and 5 bases for J; bases not matched to a gene: 11. There are 14 residues in the CDR3. The CDR3 nucleotides read TGCAGCGTTGTAGTTCTTGCGGGAGCCCACGAGCAGTACTTC. Translating gives CSVVVLAGAHEQYF.

V usage is TRBV18 and J usage is TRBJ2-7; D unresolved. The CDR3 has 15 amino acids. Trimming took off 3 bases at V and 2 bases at J, with 14 bases between the two ends. Germline CDR1 KGHSH, CDR2 LQKENI. CDR3 nucleotide sequence: TGTGCCAGCTCACCCTCAAGCGTCTACACCTACGAGCAGTACTTC. Amino acids: CASSPSSVYTYEQYF.

The chain employs TRBV9 and TRBJ2-4; 7 bases line up with TRBD2. CDR3 length: 16 residues. Germline-derived CDR1 and CDR2 are SGDLS and YYNGEE. V lost 0 bases, J lost 8 bases, and 11 bases stayed unmatched. CDR3 nucleotide sequence: TGTGCCAGCAGCGTAGGCGGTTGGGGAGGGCCGGACATTCAGTACTTC. Protein sequence: CASSVGGWGGPDIQYF.

The J gene is TRBJ2-7, the V gene TRBV19, with D possibly matching TRBD1 (5 bases). The V and J ends lost 4 bases and 5 bases respectively, with 12 bases between them. The CDR3 has 13 residues. Germline V gives CDR1 LNHDA, CDR2 SQIVND (reference sequence). CDR3 in DNA: TGTGCCAGTAGTACCTCAGGGCGGAACGAGCAGTACTTC. Translation gives CASSTSGRNEQYF.

The chain is built from TRBV29-1 and TRBJ1-1; D remains ambiguous. Trimming removed 7 bases at V and 4 bases at J, with 13 bases between. The CDR3 contains 12 residues. Per the germline V gene, CDR1 is SQVTM and CDR2 is ANQGSEA. The CDR3 DNA is TGCAGCGGGGCTTCTTCGCCCACTGAAGCTTTCTTT. This sequence encodes CSGASSPTEAFF.

CDR3 sequence reads: CASSLDIGGGDPEAFF. The DNA of the CDR3 is TGTGCCAGCAGCTTAGATATAGGGGGAGGGGACCCTGAAGCTTTCTTT. The chain couples TRBV11-3 to TRBJ1-1, with D possibly being TRBD1 (6 bases). V shed 0 bases and J shed 6 bases, with 17 bases lying between them. CDR1 SGHNT and CDR2 YENEEA come from the germline V gene. The CDR3 consists of 16 residues.

The rearrangement uses TRBV20-1 and TRBJ2-7, with D perhaps TRBD2 (5 bases). The V and J ends lost 4 bases and 7 bases respectively, with 11 bases between them. The CDR3 spans 11 residues. Germline V gene sequence: CDR1 DFQATT, CDR2 SNEGSKA (reference sequence). The CDR3 here is CSATGLREQYF. The DNA of the CDR3 is TGCAGTGCTACCGGACTTAGGGAGCAGTACTTC.

A single count supports this clone. This chain links TRBV30 with TRBJ1-3; TRBD1 might be the D (6 bases). The germline CDR1 and CDR2 sequences are GTSNPN and SVGIG (reference sequence). CDR3 length: 14 amino acids. V lost 3 bases to trimming and J lost 0 bases, with 9 bases between them. CDR3 bases: TGTGCCTGGAGACGGGACATCTCTGGAAACACCATATATTTT. Translated: CAWRRDISGNTIYF.

This chain links TRBV5-6 with TRBJ2-5; 7 nucleotides match TRBD1. The CDR3 extends over 14 amino acids. From germline, CDR1 is SGHDT and CDR2 YYEEEE. With V trimmed by 0 bases and J by 3 bases, 2 bases remained unmatched. CDR3 DNA sequence: TGTGCCAGCAGCTTGGCGGGGACAGAAGAGACCCAGTACTTC. Protein product: CASSLAGTEETQYF.

Notes on this clone: Other DNA sequences of this sample code for an identical CDR3. The chain uses TRBV11-2 and TRBJ2-7; a weak D match, TRBD2 (5 bases). V was cut by 3 bases and J by 5 bases, with 11 bases left in between. This CDR3 is 13 amino acids long. Germline-derived CDR1 and CDR2 are SGHAT and FQNNGV. CDR3 sequence: CASSLVEGNEQYF. The CDR3 bases are TGTGCCAGCAGCTTGGTTGAGGGTAACGAGCAGTACTTC.

The rearrangement joins TRBV5-1 to TRBJ2-1, with 8 bases aligning to TRBD2. Germline V gives CDR1 SGHRS, CDR2 YFSETQ. The CDR3 runs 16 residues. V lost 1 base to trimming and J lost 2 bases; unmatched junction nucleotides: 5. The CDR3 region has the DNA TGCGCCAGCAGCTTGACCCCGGGACTAGCCTACAATGAGCAGTTCTTC. Encoded protein: CASSLTPGLAYNEQFF.

This clone has just a few counts. The CDR3 nucleotides read TGTGCCAGTACCACTGGACACACAGGGAACACTGAAGCTTTCTTT. It translates to CASTTGHTGNTEAFF. The chain links TRBV19 to TRBJ1-1; tentative D call: TRBD1 (5 bases). The CDR3 is 15 residues long. The V end lost 7 bases, the J end lost 1 base, and 16 bases lay between the germline ends. Per the germline V gene, CDR1 is LNHDA and CDR2 is SQIVND (reference sequence).

This chain connects TRBV6-5 to TRBJ1-1; D might be TRBD1 (6 bases). The length of the CDR3 is 15 residues. V lost 4 bases and J 1 base, leaving 13 bases between the germline ends. Germline V gives CDR1 MNHEY, CDR2 SVGAGI. The CDR3 DNA reads TGTGCCAGCAGTTTGTCACAGGGTTCGAACACTGAAGCTTTCTTT. Its translation is CASSLSQGSNTEAFF.

The chain employs TRBV5-1 and TRBJ2-7, with 10 bases identical to TRBD2. The CDR3 loop spans 12 amino acids. Trimming took 6 bases from V and 7 from J; bases not matched to a gene: 4. CDR1 and CDR2 (germline): SGHRS, YFSETQ. The CDR3 loop reads CASMQREGEQYF. CDR3 nucleotides: TGCGCCAGCATGCAGCGGGAGGGTGAGCAGTACTTC.

Concerning this clone: Within the sample, other DNA sequences also encode this same CDR3. The V call is TRBV7-9, the J call TRBJ2-7; TRBD1 matches at 7 bases. CDR1 SEHNR and CDR2 FQNEAQ come from the germline V gene (reference sequence). J was trimmed by 7 bases and V by 2 bases; bases with no gene match: 8. The CDR3 spans 14 residues. CDR3 nucleotide sequence: TGTGCCAGCAGCTTATTTGGGACAGTAGCTGAGCAGTACTTC. This encodes CASSLFGTVAEQYF.

This clone was seen only once. This sequence joins TRBV29-1 and TRBJ1-2, with 7 bases lining up with TRBD1. From germline, CDR1 is SQVTM and CDR2 ANQGSEA. CDR3 length: 15 residues. V shed 6 bases, J shed 0 bases, and the junction held 10 bases outside the gene matches. The CDR3 spells CSVANPGTANYGYTF. The CDR3 DNA sequence: TGCAGCGTCGCCAATCCCGGGACAGCTAACTATGGCTACACCTTC.

The chain employs TRBV7-8 and TRBJ1-2, with D maybe TRBD1 (5 bases). From germline, CDR1 is SGHVS and CDR2 FQNEAQ. Trimming took 6 bases from V and 8 from J, leaving 13 bases between them. This CDR3 spans 12 amino acids. As DNA, the CDR3 is TGTGCCAGCAGGCCTAAGGGGATCGGCTACACCTTC. This translates into CASRPKGIGYTF.

The chain joins TRBV11-2 to TRBJ2-4; TRBD2 aligns across 10 bases. The germline CDR1 and CDR2 sequences are SGHAT and FQNNGV. The CDR3 has 17 amino acids. The V segment lost 1 base and the J segment 0 bases; nucleotides outside the gene matches: 3. CDR3 bases: TGTGCCAGCAGCTTAGGGACTAGCGGTCTAGCCAAAAACATTCAGTACTTC. This codes for CASSLGTSGLAKNIQYF.

The chain is built from TRBV9 and TRBJ1-3, with D possibly matching TRBD1 (5 bases). V shed 0 bases and J shed 4 bases, with 8 bases lying between them. Per the germline V gene, CDR1 is SGDLS and CDR2 is YYNGEE. The CDR3 consists of 14 residues. CDR3 region: CASSVAGYGNTIYF. DNA of the CDR3: TGTGCCAGCAGCGTAGCAGGGTACGGAAACACCATATATTTT. The variable domain in full, with the rest retrieved from reference TRBV9 and TRBJ1-3, is DSGVTQTPKHLITATGQRVTLRCSPRSGDLSVYWYQQSLDQGLQFLIQYYNGEERAKGNILERFSAQQFPDLHSELNLSSLELGDSALYFCASSVAGYGNTIYFGEGSWLTVV.

The chain joins TRBV5-1 to TRBJ1-1; perhaps TRBD1 as D (6 bases). The CDR3 runs 16 residues. The V end lost 1 base, the J end lost 5 bases, and 18 bases lay between the germline ends. Germline V gives CDR1 SGHRS, CDR2 YFSETQ. The DNA for the CDR3 is TGCGCCAGCAGCTTGAGTGGAGCCCACAGGGAGACTGAAGCTTTCTTT. Protein sequence: CASSLSGAHRETEAFF.

This chain connects TRBV2 to TRBJ2-1; 14 nucleotides align to TRBD2. After removal of 7 bases from V and 6 bases from J, the junction contained 17 bases not matched to a gene. CDR3 length: 19 amino acids. Germline loops: CDR1 SNHLY, CDR2 FYNNEI. The chain's CDR3 is CASKRLAGGHGDTGNEQFF. The CDR3 nucleotides are TGTGCCAGCAAAAGACTAGCGGGAGGGCATGGGGACACTGGCAATGAGCAGTTCTTC.